The rows below give T cell receptor beta chains drawn from one sample of a study of immune evolution from preneoplasia to lung adenocarcinoma. Measured with immunoSEQ multiplex PCR; TCRdb has only the in-frame clones, and not every one. The sample lists tens of thousands of clones; around 80% were seen once. Specimen: FFPE invasive lung adenocarcinoma tissue. These receptors were obtained from a person between 55 and 70 years old with lung adenocarcinoma. Both conserved end residues are part of each CDR3. Fields, in order: CDR3 DNA, CDR3 protein, clone size, V gene, D gene, J gene. A D gene is named only where the DNA matches it firmly. Rows may omit the clone size; those that give it use once, few, many or a size class.

CDR3nt: TGTGCCAGCGCCGGTTTCCTGGGTAATCAGCCCCAGCATTTT
CDR3aa: CASAGFLGNQPQHF
abundance: NA
v_gene: TRBV2
d_gene: NA
j_gene: TRBJ1-5

CDR3nt: TGTGCCAGCAGATTCACTAATCAGCCCCAGCATTTT
CDR3aa: CASRFTNQPQHF
abundance: NA
v_gene: TRBV28
d_gene: NA
j_gene: TRBJ1-5

CDR3nt: TGCAGCGTTGTGGAGGGAAAGAGTGCTAGGACAATTGGGGTCTACGAGCAGTACTTC
CDR3aa: CSVVEGKSARTIGVYEQYF
abundance: few
v_gene: TRBV29-1
d_gene: NA
j_gene: TRBJ2-7

CDR3nt: TGTGCCAGCCAAACAGGACTAGCGGGTTTCACAGATACGCAGTATTTT
CDR3aa: CASQTGLAGFTDTQYF
abundance: NA
v_gene: TRBV7-2
d_gene: TRBD2
j_gene: TRBJ2-3

CDR3nt: TGCAGCGTTGGTCAGAGACAAGTCTACAATGAGCAGTTCTTC
CDR3aa: CSVGQRQVYNEQFF
abundance: NA
v_gene: TRBV29-1
d_gene: NA
j_gene: TRBJ2-1

CDR3nt: TGTGCCAGCAGCTTTTATAGTACCTCCTACGAGCAGTACTTC
CDR3aa: CASSFYSTSYEQYF
abundance: few
v_gene: TRBV7-2
d_gene: NA
j_gene: TRBJ2-7

CDR3nt: TGTGCCAGCAGCGTAGTTCAGCCCCAGCATTTT
CDR3aa: CASSVVQPQHF
abundance: NA
v_gene: TRBV9
d_gene: NA
j_gene: TRBJ1-5

CDR3nt: TGTGCCAGCAGTTTGTCGGGGGGGGATACGCAGTATTTT
CDR3aa: CASSLSGGDTQYF
abundance: NA
v_gene: TRBV28
d_gene: TRBD2
j_gene: TRBJ2-3

CDR3nt: TGTGCCAGCAGCTCCAGCGTCAGCACAGATACGCAGTATTTT
CDR3aa: CASSSSVSTDTQYF
abundance: NA
v_gene: TRBV7-3
d_gene: NA
j_gene: TRBJ2-3

CDR3nt: TGTGCCAGCAAGCTAGCGGGAACGGGTGAGCAGTACTTC
CDR3aa: CASKLAGTGEQYF
abundance: NA
v_gene: TRBV28
d_gene: TRBD2
j_gene: TRBJ2-7

CDR3nt: TGCGCCAGCAGCTTGGGGACGGACGCGAGTGGCTACACCTTC
CDR3aa: CASSLGTDASGYTF
abundance: NA
v_gene: TRBV5-1
d_gene: NA
j_gene: TRBJ1-2

CDR3nt: TGTGCCAGCAGTGACGAGGGGTTGAGCAATCAGCCCCAGCATTTT
CDR3aa: CASSDEGLSNQPQHF
abundance: NA
v_gene: TRBV6-1
d_gene: NA
j_gene: TRBJ1-5

CDR3nt: TGTGCCAGCAGCTCCTACCCTATGGATGGCTACACCTTC
CDR3aa: CASSSYPMDGYTF
abundance: NA
v_gene: TRBV11-1
d_gene: NA
j_gene: TRBJ1-2

CDR3nt: TGTGCCAGCTCGCTCGACAGGGGCCGGGAGCTGTTTTTT
CDR3aa: CASSLDRGRELFF
abundance: NA
v_gene: TRBV18
d_gene: TRBD1
j_gene: TRBJ2-2

CDR3nt: TGCGCCAGCAGCCAAGATAGGGGGTTCTACGAGCAGTACTTC
CDR3aa: CASSQDRGFYEQYF
abundance: NA
v_gene: TRBV4-1
d_gene: NA
j_gene: TRBJ2-7

CDR3nt: TGCGCCAGCAGCTTGGGACAAAAGGGCACCGGGGAGCTGTTTTTT
CDR3aa: CASSLGQKGTGELFF
abundance: NA
v_gene: TRBV5-1
d_gene: NA
j_gene: TRBJ2-2

CDR3nt: TGTGCCAGTAGCTTACAGGGGACGGGCTCCTACGAGCAGTACTTC
CDR3aa: CASSLQGTGSYEQYF
abundance: NA
v_gene: TRBV19
d_gene: TRBD1
j_gene: TRBJ2-7

CDR3nt: TGTGCCAGCAGCCACAAGGCTAACTATGGCTACACCTTC
CDR3aa: CASSHKANYGYTF
abundance: NA
v_gene: TRBV27
d_gene: NA
j_gene: TRBJ1-2

CDR3nt: TGCGCCAGCAGCTTGGAACGGGCCGACAGTTATTCAGAGACCCAGTACTTC
CDR3aa: CASSLERADSYSETQYF
abundance: NA
v_gene: TRBV5-1
d_gene: NA
j_gene: TRBJ2-5

CDR3nt: TGTGCCAGTCGCCAGGCAGATACGCAGTATTTT
CDR3aa: CASRQADTQYF
abundance: NA
v_gene: TRBV19
d_gene: NA
j_gene: TRBJ2-3

CDR3nt: TGTGCCAGCAGTACAGGGAGATCAGGTTTTCTGGCCCAGCATTTT
CDR3aa: CASSTGRSGFLAQHF
abundance: NA
v_gene: TRBV6-5
d_gene: NA
j_gene: TRBJ1-5

CDR3nt: TGTGCCAGCAGCTTAAGGTTGGAGACAACCGGGGAGCTGTTTTTT
CDR3aa: CASSLRLETTGELFF
abundance: once
v_gene: TRBV11-3
d_gene: NA
j_gene: TRBJ2-2

CDR3nt: TGTGCCAGCAGCCAAGGACTGCTCCCCCCCTACGAGCAGTACTTC
CDR3aa: CASSQGLLPPYEQYF
abundance: NA
v_gene: TRBV9
d_gene: NA
j_gene: TRBJ2-7